Presented here are 14 T cell receptor beta chains from one specimen sequenced in a study of shared T cell receptors in the human thymus. Assay: immunoSEQ multiplex PCR; the TCRdb copy retains only in-frame clones and omits some. The sample carries hundreds of thousands of clones, over 75% recorded once. The same data also went into a second study, on human thymus T cells.

Sequencing used thymocytes. Receptors were obtained from a girl less than two years old with a congenital heart defect.

The sample holds one count of this clone. This chain uses TRBV2 with TRBJ1-4; D unclear. CDR1 and CDR2 from the germline V gene are SNHLY and FYNNEI. Trimming shortened V by 4 bases and J by 3 bases, and 18 bases separated the two germline ends. CDR3 size: 17 residues. The DNA for the CDR3 is TGTGCCAGCAGTGGTGTCCGGGAAGGTAGCTCTAATGAAAAACTGTTTTTT. Its protein product is CASSGVREGSSNEKLFF. Supplemented by reference TRBV2 and TRBJ1-4, the full variable domain reads EPEVTQTPSHQVTQMGQEVILRCVPISNHLYFYWYRQILGQKVEFLVSFYNNEISEKSEIFDDQFSVERPDGSNFTLKIRSTKLEDSAMYFCASSGVREGSSNEKLFFGSGTQLSVL.

The V and J genes are TRBV14 and TRBJ1-2; D not resolved. Germline V lookup: CDR1 SGHDN, CDR2 FVKESK. V shed 0 bases and J shed 4 bases, with 18 bases lying between them. The CDR3 loop spans 17 amino acids. The CDR3 DNA is TGTGCCAGCAGCCAAGAGGAGGCAGCCACGATGGTCTATGGCTACACCTTC. Translation gives CASSQEEAATMVYGYTF.

This clone has just a few counts. V and J are TRBV28 and TRBJ2-7, with D hard to call. Germline CDR1 MDHEN, CDR2 SYDVKM. The CDR3 totals 15 residues. The germline V and J ends were trimmed by 5 bases and 1 base, with 15 bases remaining between them. The CDR3 DNA reads as TGTGCCAGCAGTCATCCAAATCCCATTTCCTACGAGCAGTACTTC. It is translated as CASSHPNPISYEQYF. Full variable domain (rest looked up from reference TRBV28 and TRBJ2-7): DVKVTQSSRYLVKRTGEKVFLECVQDMDHENMFWYRQDPGLGLRLIYFSYDVKMKEKGDIPEGYSVSREKKERFSLILESASTNQTSMYLCASSHPNPISYEQYFGPGTRLTVT.

The chain employs TRBV15 and TRBJ2-5, with D possibly TRBD2 on 6 matching bases. CDR1 LNHNV and CDR2 YYDKDF come from the germline V gene (reference sequence). Trimming removed 8 bases from V and 5 bases from J, with 9 bases in between. The CDR3 runs 11 residues. The CDR3 here is CATGAGETQYF. CDR3 sequence (DNA): TGTGCCACCGGGGCGGGGGAGACCCAGTACTTC.

The rearrangement uses TRBV12-5 and TRBJ1-5; D ambiguous. The germline V gene has CDR1 LGHNT and CDR2 FRNRAP. The CDR3 length is 15 residues. The germline V and J ends were trimmed by 2 bases and 3 bases, with 11 bases remaining between them. The CDR3 loop reads CASGLQVESNQPQHF. In DNA form, the CDR3 reads TGTGCTAGTGGTTTGCAGGTGGAATCCAATCAGCCCCAGCATTTT. The full variable domain, in which reference TRBV12-5 and TRBJ1-5 provide the parts outside the CDR3, is DARVTQTPRHKVTEMGQEVTMRCQPILGHNTVFWYRQTMMQGLELLAYFRNRAPLDDSGMPKDRFSAEMPDATLATLKIQPSEPRDSAVYFCASGLQVESNQPQHFGDGTRLSIL.

The chain has TRBV19 and TRBJ1-4; the match to TRBD1 covers 9 bases. CDR1 and CDR2 from the germline V gene are LNHDA and SQIVND (reference sequence). The CDR3 sequence is 15 residues long. V shed 1 base, J shed 5 bases, and the junction held 2 bases outside the gene matches. The CDR3 spells CASSIGDRDNEKLFF. As DNA, the CDR3 is TGTGCCAGTAGTATAGGGGACAGGGACAATGAAAAACTGTTTTTT.

The J gene is TRBJ2-7, the V gene TRBV7-9, with 10 bases matching TRBD2. The CDR3 length is 17 residues. The V gene end was trimmed by 3 bases and the J gene end by 3 bases; junction bases not matched to a gene: 11. The V gene's germline CDR1 is SEHNR and CDR2 FQNEAQ (reference sequence). The CDR3 nucleotides read TGTGCCAGCAGCTTTTTAGGACTAGCGGCGTGGGACTACGAGCAGTACTTC. Its protein is CASSFLGLAAWDYEQYF.

This rearrangement joins TRBV28 to TRBJ2-1, with 8 nucleotides matching TRBD1. J was trimmed by 12 bases and V by 4 bases; bases with no gene match: 5. This CDR3 region has 12 residues. Germline V CDR1 and CDR2: MDHEN, SYDVKM. The DNA for the CDR3 is TGTGCCAGCAGTTCGACAGGGGTAGGGCAGTTCTTC. Encoded protein: CASSSTGVGQFF.

The chain carries TRBV7-8 and TRBJ2-3; a possible D gene is TRBD2 (6 bases). Trimming shortened V by 5 bases and J by 13 bases, and 19 bases separated the two germline ends. Germline CDR1 is SGHVS and CDR2 is FQNEAQ. This CDR3 region has 13 residues. This chain's CDR3 is CASSPLFDGGKYF. CDR3 sequence (DNA): TGTGCCAGCAGCCCCCTCTTTGATGGGGGGAAGTATTTT. The variable domain in full, completed from reference TRBV7-8 and TRBJ2-3, reads GAGVSQSPRYKVAKRGQDVALRCDPISGHVSLFWYQQALGQGPEFLTYFQNEAQLDKSGLPSDRFFAERPEGSVSTLKIQRTQQEDSAVYLCASSPLFDGGKYFGPGTRLTVL.

The chain joins TRBV7-9 to TRBJ2-7, with a tentative D call TRBD1 (5 bases). Germline V gene data show CDR1 as SEHNR and CDR2 as FQNEAQ (reference sequence). The V and J ends lost 8 bases and 5 bases respectively, with 25 bases between them. CDR3 length: 16 residues. The CDR3, as DNA: TGTGCCAGCTCCCAACCAGGGCCTCCCGATCCCAACGAGCAGTACTTC. It translates to CASSQPGPPDPNEQYF.

The chain carries TRBV19 and TRBJ2-1; D is ambiguous. The CDR3 totals 13 residues. Trimming shortened V by 4 bases and J by 3 bases, and 7 bases separated the two germline ends. Germline CDR1 LNHDA, CDR2 SQIVND (reference sequence). As DNA, the CDR3 is TGTGCCAGTAGTAGAGACCACTACAATGAGCAGTTCTTC. As protein: CASSRDHYNEQFF.

The CDR3 loop is CASSVGQRYGYTF. DNA of the CDR3: TGTGCCAGCAGCGTTGGACAGCGCTATGGCTACACCTTC. The J gene is TRBJ1-2, the V gene TRBV9, with TRBD1 as a possible D gene (6 bases). CDR1 is SGDLS and CDR2 is YYNGEE in the germline V gene. The V gene lost 2 bases and the J gene lost 4 bases, with 9 bases spanning the gap. This CDR3 is built from 13 residues.

V is TRBV12-5 and J is TRBJ1-1, with 7 positions matching TRBD1. J lost 2 bases, V lost 4 bases, and 16 bases had no gene match. The germline V gene encodes CDR1 LGHNT and CDR2 FRNRAP. The CDR3 has 18 residues. CDR3 sequence reads: CASGSTQKQGKDNTEAFF. The CDR3 bases are TGTGCTAGTGGTTCAACCCAAAAACAGGGGAAGGATAACACTGAAGCTTTCTTT. Using reference TRBV12-5 and TRBJ1-1 for the parts outside the CDR3, the full variable domain is DARVTQTPRHKVTEMGQEVTMRCQPILGHNTVFWYRQTMMQGLELLAYFRNRAPLDDSGMPKDRFSAEMPDATLATLKIQPSEPRDSAVYFCASGSTQKQGKDNTEAFFGQGTRLTVV.

The J gene is TRBJ1-1, the V gene TRBV10-3; D gene uncertain. CDR3 length equals 15 residues. The germline V and J ends were trimmed by 1 base and 0 bases, with 9 bases remaining between them. The germline V gene encodes CDR1 ENHRY and CDR2 SYGVKD. CDR3 loop: CAISECEGLNTEAFF. DNA of the CDR3: TGTGCCATCAGTGAGTGTGAGGGCTTGAACACTGAAGCTTTCTTT.